Below, 18 T cell receptor beta chains from the same sample are listed, as sequenced in a study of CXCR3-negative and CXCR3-positive naive CD8 T cells. Their recognized antigens are unknown. Study results and limitations: When CXCR3-positive naive cells were set against CXCR3-negative naive cells, the former had more hydrophobic TRB CDR3s.

Libraries were UMI-labeled 5' RACE TRB cDNA. With the 5' RACE reads reprocessed, TCRdb shows one record per CDR3 protein and no DNA. The sample's table shows 110,000 or so distinct CDR3 sequences. The sequenced sample was naive CXCR3+ CD8+ T cells from blood. Specified subset: CD45RO-CCR7+CD27+CD95- naive CD8+ T cells expressing CXCR3 (TNR3+). The origin of the receptors is a human donor in good health. Some clones in this sample may be carry-over from other donors' samples.

This sequence joins TRBV7-9 and TRBJ1-5; TCRdb outputs TRBD1, but without DNA this stays unchecked. The CDR3 loop spans 16 amino acids. The germline CDR1 and CDR2 sequences are SEHNR and FQNEAQ (reference sequence). The CDR3 is CASSSGQGAMYQPQHF.

V gene TRBV29-1 combines with J gene TRBJ2-6; TCRdb's assignment of TRBD1 cannot be checked, as there is no DNA. This CDR3 is 15 amino acids long. Germline CDR1 SQVTM, CDR2 ANQGSEA. CDR3 loop: CSVEEDSVFPNVLTF.

The J gene is TRBJ2-2, the V gene TRBV6-1. This CDR3 comprises 14 residues. Germline V lookup: CDR1 MNHNS, CDR2 SASEGT. This CDR3 is CASSDSMDTGELFF.

This chain connects TRBV5-6 to TRBJ2-1. The CDR3 sequence is 14 residues long. CDR1 SGHDT and CDR2 YYEEEE come from the germline V gene. CDR3 amino acids: CASSPGGLYNEQFF.

The chain links TRBV10-1 to TRBJ2-6; absent DNA, TCRdb's TRBD1 call cannot be checked. Germline values: CDR1 WNHNN, CDR2 SYGVQD (reference sequence). This CDR3 is built from 17 residues. CDR3 in amino acids: CASISSAARSGANVLTF.

The chain joins TRBV20-1 to TRBJ1-1; TCRdb names TRBD1, which stays unverified in the absence of DNA. This CDR3 comprises 14 residues. Germline-derived CDR1 and CDR2 are DFQATT and SNEGSKA (reference sequence). The CDR3 loop reads CSARDYRQNTETFF.

V gene TRBV10-2 combines with J gene TRBJ1-2. The CDR3 spans 12 residues. Germline loops: CDR1 WSHSY, CDR2 SAAADI. The CDR3 spells CASSVGDYGYTF.

This chain uses TRBV7-9 with TRBJ2-1. The CDR3 contains 12 residues. CDR1 is SEHNR and CDR2 is FQNEAQ in the germline V gene (reference sequence). The CDR3 loop is CASSLALSEQFF.

This chain connects TRBV6-5 to TRBJ1-1. Germline CDR1 is MNHEY and CDR2 is SVGAGI. The CDR3 extends over 13 amino acids. The CDR3 reads CASSYYGNTEAFF.

CDR3 loop: CASSYTLLAGGPLGELFF. This chain uses TRBV6-2 or TRBV6-3 with TRBJ2-2; without DNA, the TCRdb call of TRBD2 cannot be checked. This CDR3 comprises 18 residues. Germline CDR1 MNHEY, CDR2 SVGEGT.

This chain links TRBV19 with TRBJ1-1. Germline values: CDR1 LNHDA, CDR2 SQIVND (reference sequence). The CDR3 length is 14 residues. The CDR3 protein is CASSIGGEGTEAFF.

V is TRBV13 and J is TRBJ2-7; TCRdb calls TRBD2, which cannot be checked without DNA. The CDR3 has 15 amino acids. Looked up from germline, CDR1 is PRHDT and CDR2 is FYEKMQ (reference sequence). CDR3 protein: CASSLVASGTYEQYF.

The rearrangement joins TRBV5-1 to TRBJ2-7; without DNA, the TCRdb call of TRBD1 cannot be checked. Looked up from germline, CDR1 is SGHRS and CDR2 is YFSETQ. This CDR3 spans 14 amino acids. The CDR3 is CASSSTESSYEQYF.

The chain recombines TRBV20-1 with TRBJ2-1; checking the TCRdb D call of TRBD2 is not possible without DNA. The V gene's germline CDR1 is DFQATT and CDR2 SNEGSKA (reference sequence). The CDR3 runs to 20 residues. This CDR3 reads CSARDPGAGGLAGVYNEQFF.

This rearrangement joins TRBV11-2 to TRBJ2-7; absent DNA, TCRdb's TRBD1 call cannot be checked. The CDR3 runs 18 residues. Germline lookup yields CDR1 SGHAT and CDR2 FQNNGV. CDR3 residues: CASSLAARGGGNSYEQYF.

This rearrangement joins TRBV7-3 to TRBJ2-5; TCRdb's D call of TRBD2 is untestable without DNA. This CDR3 is built from 19 residues. CDR1 is SGHTA and CDR2 is FQGTGA in the germline V gene. The CDR3 sequence: CASSQGPGSELAGEETQYF.

CDR3 region: CASSLSTRGVQYF. This chain connects TRBV28 to TRBJ2-7; there is no DNA to check the TCRdb D call of TRBD2. Germline CDR1 and CDR2: MDHEN and SYDVKM. The length of the CDR3 is 13 residues.

The genes are TRBV7-2 and TRBJ2-7; absent DNA, TCRdb's TRBD2 call cannot be checked. Germline CDR1 and CDR2: SGHTA and FQGNSA. The CDR3 sequence is 15 residues long. The chain's CDR3 is CASSSSGGLHYEQYF.